Below, one T cell receptor (beta chain) is given with its context. The assay used was immunoSEQ (version v3.0), run at survey level. Produced via immunoSEQ multiplex PCR; TCRdb's table is partial and in-frame only. The repertoire has 30,000 to 40,000 clones, around 83% of them found once; the top ten carry 6.2%. Looked up from germline, CDR1 is SGHVS and CDR2 is FQNEAQ. Trimming shortened V by 1 base and J by 0 bases, and 9 bases separated the two germline ends. This CDR3 contains 16 residues. These data come from a study of long-term antiretroviral therapy in people with HIV. This chain connects TRBV7-8 to TRBJ2-2; tentatively, D is TRBD1 (5 bases). Here the sequenced sample was unsorted PBMCs, taken 1 year after starting antiretroviral therapy. The TCR sequence derives from a young man with HIV. The CDR3: CASSLVSGTNTGELFF. Here the CDR3 DNA reads TGTGCCAGCAGCTTAGTTTCAGGGACGAACACCGGGGAGCTGTTTTTT.